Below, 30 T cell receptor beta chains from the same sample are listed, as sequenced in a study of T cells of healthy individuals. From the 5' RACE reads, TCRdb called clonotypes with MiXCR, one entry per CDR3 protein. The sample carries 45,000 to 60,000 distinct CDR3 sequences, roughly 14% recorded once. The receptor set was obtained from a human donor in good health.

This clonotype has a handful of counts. DNA for the CDR3: TGTGCCACCAGTGAAAACTACGGAGCTGAAGCTTTCTTT. Encoded protein: CATSENYGAEAFF. The chain employs TRBV24-1 and TRBJ1-1; D unclear. This CDR3 spans 13 amino acids. Per germline, CDR1 KGHDR and CDR2 SFDVKD. Trimming took 4 bases from V and 6 from J, leaving 11 bases between them.

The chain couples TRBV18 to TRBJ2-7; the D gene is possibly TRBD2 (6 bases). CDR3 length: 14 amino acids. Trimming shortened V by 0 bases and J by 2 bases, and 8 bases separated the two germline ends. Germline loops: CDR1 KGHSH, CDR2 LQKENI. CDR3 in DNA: TGTGCCAGCTCACCACCGCGGGGCACCTACGAGCAGTACTTC. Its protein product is CASSPPRGTYEQYF.

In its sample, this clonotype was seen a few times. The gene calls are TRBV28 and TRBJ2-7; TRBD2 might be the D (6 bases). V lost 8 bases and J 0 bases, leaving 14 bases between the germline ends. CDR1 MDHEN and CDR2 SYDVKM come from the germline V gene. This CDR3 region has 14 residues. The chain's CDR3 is CASGPGLRSYEQYF. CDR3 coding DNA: TGTGCCAGCGGCCCGGGACTCCGCTCCTACGAGCAGTACTTC.

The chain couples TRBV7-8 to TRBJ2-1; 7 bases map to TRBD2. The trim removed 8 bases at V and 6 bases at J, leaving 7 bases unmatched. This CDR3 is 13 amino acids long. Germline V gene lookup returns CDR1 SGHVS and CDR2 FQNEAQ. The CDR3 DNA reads TGTGCCAGCGGCGGGAGCGGACCCAATGAGCAGTTCTTC. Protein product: CASGGSGPNEQFF. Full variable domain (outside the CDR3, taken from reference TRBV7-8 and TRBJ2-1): GAGVSQSPRYKVAKRGQDVALRCDPISGHVSLFWYQQALGQGPEFLTYFQNEAQLDKSGLPSDRFFAERPEGSVSTLKIQRTQQEDSAVYLCASGGSGPNEQFFGPGTRLTVL.

CDR3 nucleotide sequence: TGTGCCATCGGGGGCCTGGCACCCAATGAGCAGTTCTTC. It encodes CAIGGLAPNEQFF. This chain links TRBV10-3 with TRBJ2-1, with D perhaps TRBD1 (6 bases). Germline loops: CDR1 ENHRY, CDR2 SYGVKD. Trimming removed 8 bases at V and 6 bases at J, with 14 bases between. The CDR3 length is 13 residues.

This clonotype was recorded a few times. In DNA, the CDR3 is TGTGCCAGCAGCGCAGACAGCAACACTGAAGCTTTCTTT. Amino acids: CASSADSNTEAFF. This chain joins TRBV2 and TRBJ1-1; D perhaps matches TRBD1 (5 bases). Trimming took off 6 bases at V and 2 bases at J, with 10 bases between the two ends. The germline CDR1 and CDR2 sequences are SNHLY and FYNNEI. The CDR3 is 13 residues long.

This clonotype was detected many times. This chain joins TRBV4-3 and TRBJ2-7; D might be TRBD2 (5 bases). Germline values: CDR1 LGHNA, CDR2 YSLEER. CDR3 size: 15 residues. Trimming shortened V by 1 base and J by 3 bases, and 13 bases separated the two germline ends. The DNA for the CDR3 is TGCGCCAGCAGCCAAGGTCCGGGGTTGGTCTACGAGCAGTACTTC. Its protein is CASSQGPGLVYEQYF.

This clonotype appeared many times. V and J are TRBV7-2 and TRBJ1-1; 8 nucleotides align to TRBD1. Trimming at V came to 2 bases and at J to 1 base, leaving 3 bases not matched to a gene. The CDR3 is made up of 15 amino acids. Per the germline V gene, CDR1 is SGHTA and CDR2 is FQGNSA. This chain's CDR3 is CASSLSTGGNTEAFF. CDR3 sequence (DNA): TGTGCCAGCAGCTTAAGTACAGGGGGGAACACTGAAGCTTTCTTT.

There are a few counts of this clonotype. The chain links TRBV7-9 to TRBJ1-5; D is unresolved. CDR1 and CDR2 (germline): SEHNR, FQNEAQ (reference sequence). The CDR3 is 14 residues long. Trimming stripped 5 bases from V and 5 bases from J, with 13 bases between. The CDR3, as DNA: TGTGCCAGCAGCCCGCCGGACCGCGATCAGCCCCAGCATTTT. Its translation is CASSPPDRDQPQHF.

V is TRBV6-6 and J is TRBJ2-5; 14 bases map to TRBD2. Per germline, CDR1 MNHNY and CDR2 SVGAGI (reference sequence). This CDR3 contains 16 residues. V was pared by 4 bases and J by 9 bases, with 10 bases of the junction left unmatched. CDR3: CASSSPGLAGDDAQYF. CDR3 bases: TGTGCCAGCAGTTCTCCGGGACTAGCGGGGGATGACGCCCAGTACTTC.

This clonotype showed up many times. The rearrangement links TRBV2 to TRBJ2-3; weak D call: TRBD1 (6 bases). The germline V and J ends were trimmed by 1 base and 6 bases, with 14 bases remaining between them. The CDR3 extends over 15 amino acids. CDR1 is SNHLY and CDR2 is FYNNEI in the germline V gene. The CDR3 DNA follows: TGTGCCAGCAGTGAAGGGCAGGGGATGTGGGATACGCAGTATTTT. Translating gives CASSEGQGMWDTQYF.

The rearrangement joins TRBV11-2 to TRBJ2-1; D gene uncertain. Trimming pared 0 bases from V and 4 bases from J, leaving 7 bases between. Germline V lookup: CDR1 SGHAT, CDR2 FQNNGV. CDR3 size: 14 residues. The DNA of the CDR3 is TGTGCCAGCAGCTTAGAATATGGATACAATGAGCAGTTCTTC. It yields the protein CASSLEYGYNEQFF.

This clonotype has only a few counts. CDR3 residues: CASSQGSGRADEQYF. CDR3 bases: TGCGCCAGCAGCCAAGGAAGTGGACGGGCGGACGAGCAGTACTTC. V usage is TRBV4-1 and J usage is TRBJ2-7, with no clear D. Germline CDR1 and CDR2: MGHRA and YSYEKL. V lost 1 base and J 5 bases, leaving 15 bases between the germline ends. There are 15 residues in the CDR3.

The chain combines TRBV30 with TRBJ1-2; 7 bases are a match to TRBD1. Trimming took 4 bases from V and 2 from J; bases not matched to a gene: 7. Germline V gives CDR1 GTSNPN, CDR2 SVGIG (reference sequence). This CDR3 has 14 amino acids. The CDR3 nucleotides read TGTGCCTGGATGCAGGGACAGTTCAACTATGGCTACACCTTC. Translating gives CAWMQGQFNYGYTF.

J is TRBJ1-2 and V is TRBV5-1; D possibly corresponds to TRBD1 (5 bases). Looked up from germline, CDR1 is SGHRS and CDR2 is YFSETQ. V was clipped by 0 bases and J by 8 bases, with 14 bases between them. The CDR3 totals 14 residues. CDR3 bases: TGCGCCAGCAGCTTGGCAGGGTCCGACGGGGGCTACACCTTC. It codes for CASSLAGSDGGYTF.

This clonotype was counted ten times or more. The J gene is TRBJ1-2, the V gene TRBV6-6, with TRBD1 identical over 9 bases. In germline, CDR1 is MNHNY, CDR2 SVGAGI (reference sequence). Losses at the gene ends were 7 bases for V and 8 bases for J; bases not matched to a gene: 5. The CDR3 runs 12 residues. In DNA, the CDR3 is TGTGCCAGCAACGTACAGGGGGCAGGCTACACCTTC. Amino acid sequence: CASNVQGAGYTF.

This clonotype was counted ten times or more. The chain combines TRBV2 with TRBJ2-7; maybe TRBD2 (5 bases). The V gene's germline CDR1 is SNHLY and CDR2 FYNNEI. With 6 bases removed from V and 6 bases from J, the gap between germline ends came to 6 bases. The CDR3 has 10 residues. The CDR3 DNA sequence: TGTGCCAGCAGGACTACCGAGCAGTACTTC. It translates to CASRTTEQYF.

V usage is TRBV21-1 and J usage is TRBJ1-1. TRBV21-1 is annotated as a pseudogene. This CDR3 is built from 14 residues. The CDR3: CASSLSSVNTEAFF. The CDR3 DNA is TGTGCCAGCAGTCTCAGTTCGGTGAACACTGAAGCTTTCTTT.

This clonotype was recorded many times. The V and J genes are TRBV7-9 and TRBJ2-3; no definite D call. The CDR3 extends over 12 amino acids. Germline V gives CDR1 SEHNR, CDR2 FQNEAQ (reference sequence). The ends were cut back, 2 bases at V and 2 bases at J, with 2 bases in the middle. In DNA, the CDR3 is TGTGCCAGCAGCTTACTCACAGATACGCAGTATTTT. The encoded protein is CASSLLTDTQYF.

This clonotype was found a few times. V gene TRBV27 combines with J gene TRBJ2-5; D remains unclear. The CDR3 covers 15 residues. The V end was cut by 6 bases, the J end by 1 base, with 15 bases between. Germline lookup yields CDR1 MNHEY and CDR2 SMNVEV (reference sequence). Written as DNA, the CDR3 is TGTGCCAGCAGAAGGGCAGGTACTCTCCAAGAGACCCAGTACTTC. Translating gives CASRRAGTLQETQYF.

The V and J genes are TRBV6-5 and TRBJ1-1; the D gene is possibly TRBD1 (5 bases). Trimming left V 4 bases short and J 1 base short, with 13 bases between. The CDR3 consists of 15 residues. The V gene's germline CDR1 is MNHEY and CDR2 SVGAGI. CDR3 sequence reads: CASSSMGLPNTEAFF. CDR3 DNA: TGTGCCAGCAGTTCCATGGGACTCCCGAACACTGAAGCTTTCTTT.

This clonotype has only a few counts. The CDR3 DNA reads as TGTGCCAGCAGCTCCGGGACTGGACCCTACAATGAGCAGTTCTTC. Translating it yields CASSSGTGPYNEQFF. The rearrangement joins TRBV3-1 to TRBJ2-1, with TRBD2 as a possible D gene (6 bases). Germline CDR1 is LGHDT and CDR2 is YNNKEL (reference sequence). The CDR3 length is 15 residues. Trimming stripped 5 bases from V and 2 bases from J, with 13 bases between.

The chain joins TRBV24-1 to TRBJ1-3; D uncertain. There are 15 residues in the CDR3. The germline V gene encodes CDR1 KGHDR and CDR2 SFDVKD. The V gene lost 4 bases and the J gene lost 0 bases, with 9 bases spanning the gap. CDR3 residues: CATSDGDFSGNTIYF. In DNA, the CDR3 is TGTGCCACCAGTGACGGTGACTTCTCTGGAAACACCATATATTTT.

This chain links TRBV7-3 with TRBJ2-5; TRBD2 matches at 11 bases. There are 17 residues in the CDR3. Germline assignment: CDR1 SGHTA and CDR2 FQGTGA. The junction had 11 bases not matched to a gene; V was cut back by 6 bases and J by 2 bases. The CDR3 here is CASSPGLAGIKQETQYF. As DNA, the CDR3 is TGTGCCAGCAGTCCCGGACTAGCGGGCATAAAACAAGAGACCCAGTACTTC.

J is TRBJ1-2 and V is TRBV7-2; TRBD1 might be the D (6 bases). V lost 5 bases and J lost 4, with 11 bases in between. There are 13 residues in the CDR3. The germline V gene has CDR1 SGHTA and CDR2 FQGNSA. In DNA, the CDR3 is TGTGCCAGCAGCGGAGGGGGGACCTATGGCTACACCTTC. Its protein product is CASSGGGTYGYTF.

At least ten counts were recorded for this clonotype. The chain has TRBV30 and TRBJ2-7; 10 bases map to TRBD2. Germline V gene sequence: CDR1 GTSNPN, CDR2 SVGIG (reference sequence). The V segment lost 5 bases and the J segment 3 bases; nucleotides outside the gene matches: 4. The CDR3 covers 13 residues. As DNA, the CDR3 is TGTGCCTGGGCTAGCGGGAGTATCTACGAGCAGTACTTC. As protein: CAWASGSIYEQYF.

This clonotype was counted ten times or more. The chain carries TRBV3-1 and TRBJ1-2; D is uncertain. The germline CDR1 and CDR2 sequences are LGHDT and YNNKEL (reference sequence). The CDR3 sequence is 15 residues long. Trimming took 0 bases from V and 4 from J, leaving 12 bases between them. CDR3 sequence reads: CASSQEVRASYGYTF. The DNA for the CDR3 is TGTGCCAGCAGCCAAGAAGTGAGGGCCTCCTATGGCTACACCTTC.

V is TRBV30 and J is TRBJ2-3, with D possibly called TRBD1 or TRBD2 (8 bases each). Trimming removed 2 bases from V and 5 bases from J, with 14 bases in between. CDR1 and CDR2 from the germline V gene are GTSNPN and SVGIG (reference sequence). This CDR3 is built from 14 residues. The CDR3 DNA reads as TGTGCCTGGAGTCAGGGGGCGGGGGGAGATACGCAGTATTTT. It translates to CAWSQGAGGDTQYF.

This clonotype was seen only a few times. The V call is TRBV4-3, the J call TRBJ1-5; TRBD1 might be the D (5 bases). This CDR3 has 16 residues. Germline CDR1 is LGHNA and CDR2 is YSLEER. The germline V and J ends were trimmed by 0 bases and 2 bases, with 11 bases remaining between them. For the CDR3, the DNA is TGCGCCAGCAGCCAAGATGGGGCCGGGGGCAATCAGCCCCAGCATTTT. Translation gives CASSQDGAGGNQPQHF.

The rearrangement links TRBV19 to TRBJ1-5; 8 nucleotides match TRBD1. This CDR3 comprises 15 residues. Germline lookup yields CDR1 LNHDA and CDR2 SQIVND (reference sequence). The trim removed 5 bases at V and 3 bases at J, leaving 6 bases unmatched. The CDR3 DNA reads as TGTGCCAGTAGTTCGGACAGGGTATTCAATCAGCCCCAGCATTTT. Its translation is CASSSDRVFNQPQHF.